This T cell receptor beta chain emerged from a study of T cell changes during pregnancy in multiple sclerosis. The table came from immunoSEQ multiplex PCR; TCRdb's copy has only in-frame clones and leaves some out. The sample yields 50,000 or so clones, over 80% seen once. Germline V gene data show CDR1 as MNHEY and CDR2 as SMNVEV (reference sequence). After removal of 5 bases from V and 2 bases from J, the junction contained 3 bases not matched to a gene. There are 15 residues in the CDR3. Sequencing was performed on CD4+ T cells from peripheral blood mononuclear cells, taken after pregnancy. J is TRBJ2-3 and V is TRBV27; 11 bases agree with TRBD2. The sequence was collected from a female donor with multiple sclerosis, enrolled in a pregnancy study. CDR3 in amino acids: CASSRLAGNTDTQYF. DNA for the CDR3: TGTGCCAGCAGTAGACTAGCGGGAAACACAGATACGCAGTATTTT.